These T cell receptor beta chains were read from a single sample in a study of shared clonotypes between healthy human individuals. Repertoires were generated with immunoSEQ multiplex PCR, while TCRdb's copy carries only in-frame clones and drops some. In the table there are millions of clones, just over 90% of which are singletons. Input material: naive CD8+ T cells from PBMCs. These TCRs come from a man between 18 and 35 years old in good health. Some clones in this sample may be carry-over from other donors' samples. CDR3s include the opening cysteine and the closing phenylalanine or tryptophan. D genes are given only for firm matches. A clone size is listed for some rows: how often the clone was seen (once, few, many), or a class if it is expanded.

d_gene,j_gene,v_gene,abundance,CDR3aa,CDR3nt
NA,TRBJ2-1,TRBV6-5,NA,CASSERVGNEQFF,TGTGCCAGCAGTGAGCGGGTGGGCAATGAGCAGTTCTTC
NA,TRBJ2-7,TRBV7-2,NA,CASSPSPGTAYEQYF,TGTGCCAGCAGCCCTAGTCCTGGGACGGCTTACGAGCAGTACTTC
TRBD1,TRBJ1-2,TRBV29-1,NA,CSVEEARGDYGYTF,TGCAGCGTTGAAGAGGCCAGGGGGGACTATGGCTACACCTTC
NA,TRBJ2-7,TRBV7-9,NA,CASSPNRLAVPPGEQYF,TGTGCCAGCAGCCCCAACCGCTTAGCGGTTCCGCCCGGCGAGCAGTACTTC
NA,TRBJ2-1,TRBV27,NA,CASSPYKYNEQFF,TGTGCCAGCAGTCCCTACAAGTACAATGAGCAGTTCTTC
TRBD1,TRBJ2-1,TRBV11-2,NA,CASRSDRETYNEQFF,TGTGCCAGCAGATCGGACAGGGAAACCTACAATGAGCAGTTCTTC
NA,TRBJ2-3,TRBV13,NA,CASSLTVSVTQYF,TGTGCCAGCAGCTTAACTGTCAGCGTTACGCAGTATTTT
TRBD1,TRBJ1-3,TRBV7-2,once,CASSFSRQGVYSAGNTIYF,TGTGCCAGCAGCTTTTCCCGACAGGGTGTTTATTCTGCTGGAAACACCATATATTTT
TRBD1,TRBJ1-1,TRBV27,NA,CASSWGQGLATEAFF,TGTGCCAGCAGTTGGGGACAGGGGTTGGCAACTGAAGCTTTCTTT
TRBD2,TRBJ2-1,TRBV11-2,NA,CASTGGASRNNEQFF,TGTGCCAGCACCGGGGGGGCTAGCAGGAACAATGAGCAGTTCTTC